These T cell receptor beta chains were read from a single sample in a study of OX40 agonist ivuxolimab in advanced cancers. Method: immunoSEQ multiplex PCR; TCRdb's copy keeps in-frame clones and lacks some. The sample includes around 10,000 clones, over 65% of them seen just once. The sequencing here drew on CD4+ or CD8+ T cells sorted from blood, taken in a trial of the OX40 agonist ivuxolimab. Receptors originate from an adult with an advanced solid tumor such as melanoma, head and neck, liver or kidney cancer. Each CDR3 is given with its conserved first and last residue. A D gene is named only where the DNA matches it firmly. Not all rows give a size; the values are once, few, many and, for expanded clones, a class.

.	TRBV28	TRBJ2-1	TRBD2	CASRPLAGGYNEQFF	TGTGCCAGCAGACCCCTAGCGGGAGGCTACAATGAGCAGTTCTTC
.	TRBV7-2	TRBJ2-2	TRBD2	CASRSLAGGTGELFF	TGTGCCAGCAGAAGTCTAGCGGGGGGAACCGGGGAGCTGTTTTTT
.	TRBV7-9	TRBJ2-7	TRBD2	CASSPPGGYEQYF	TGTGCCAGCAGCCCCCCGGGGGGTTACGAGCAGTACTTC
.	TRBV5-4	TRBJ2-5	TRBD1	CASSGGTGFAQETQYF	TGTGCCAGCAGCGGGGGGACAGGGTTTGCTCAAGAGACCCAGTACTTC
.	TRBV4-3	TRBJ2-7	TRBD2	CASSPVFSGSSYEQYF	TGCGCCAGCAGCCCAGTATTTAGCGGGAGCTCCTACGAGCAGTACTTC
.	TRBV6-4	TRBJ2-5	TRBD2	CASSLSGGDQETQYF	TGTGCCAGCAGTCTAAGCGGGGGGGACCAAGAGACCCAGTACTTC
.	TRBV7-2	TRBJ1-5	.	CASSPFRAGVGSNQPQHF	TGTGCCAGCAGCCCCTTTAGGGCTGGGGTTGGGAGCAATCAGCCCCAGCATTTT
once	TRBV28	TRBJ2-5	TRBD2	CASSLGFSRLAGGETQYF	TGTGCCAGCAGTTTAGGTTTCTCGAGGCTAGCGGGAGGAGAGACCCAGTACTTC
.	TRBV6-6	TRBJ1-2	.	CASSQHQANYGYTF	TGTGCCAGCAGTCAGCACCAAGCTAACTATGGCTACACCTTC
.	TRBV16	TRBJ2-5	.	CASSQSGGLGETQYF	TGTGCCAGCAGCCAATCCGGAGGGTTAGGAGAGACCCAGTACTTC
.	TRBV6-1	TRBJ1-2	.	CASSPKTDSYGYTF	TGTGCCAGCAGCCCGAAGACCGACAGCTATGGCTACACCTTC
few	TRBV7-2	TRBJ2-5	.	CASSLDRVGPTQYF	TGTGCCAGCAGCTTAGATCGGGTGGGACCCACCCAGTACTTC
.	TRBV15	TRBJ2-3	.	CATSSHGGDTQYF	TGTGCCACCAGCAGTCATGGGGGAGATACGCAGTATTTT
few	TRBV5-1	TRBJ1-1	.	CASSESLGNTEAFF	TGCGCCAGCAGCGAGAGTTTGGGAAACACTGAAGCTTTCTTT
.	TRBV29-1	TRBJ1-1	.	CSVRWAGTEAFF	TGCAGCGTTAGATGGGCGGGCACTGAAGCTTTCTTT
few	TRBV27	TRBJ2-7	.	CASGAGAYEQYF	TGTGCCAGCGGAGCAGGTGCCTACGAGCAGTACTTC
.	TRBV7-3	TRBJ2-1	.	CASSYGSGELNEQFF	TGTGCCAGCAGTTACGGCAGCGGTGAGCTCAATGAGCAGTTCTTC
.	TRBV2	TRBJ2-1	TRBD2	CADSSGRSPYNEQFF	TGTGCAGACTCTAGCGGGAGGTCCCCCTACAATGAGCAGTTCTTC
few	TRBV19	TRBJ2-3	TRBD2	CASSLGTSVADTQYF	TGTGCCAGTAGCCTCGGGACTAGCGTCGCAGATACGCAGTATTTT
.	TRBV30	TRBJ1-2	.	CAWSVGAGVGYTF	TGTGCCTGGAGTGTGGGGGCAGGGGTTGGCTACACCTTC
medium-sized	TRBV19	TRBJ2-7	TRBD1	CASSPRRTGYEQYF	TGTGCCAGTAGTCCTAGAAGGACAGGCTACGAGCAGTACTTC
.	TRBV6-1	TRBJ2-1	.	CASSEDESPGDEQFF	TGTGCCAGCAGTGAAGACGAGTCTCCGGGGGATGAGCAGTTCTTC
few	TRBV6-1	TRBJ1-1	.	CASSVGWTEAFF	TGTGCCAGCAGTGTTGGTTGGACTGAAGCTTTCTTT
.	TRBV6-6	TRBJ2-7	TRBD1	CASSFRQGHAEQYF	TGTGCCAGCAGTTTTCGACAGGGCCACGCCGAGCAGTACTTC
.	TRBV4-1	TRBJ2-7	.	CASSQGGDYEQYF	TGCGCCAGCAGCCAAGGTGGGGACTACGAGCAGTACTTC
.	TRBV4-3	TRBJ1-4	.	CASSQVNSFDRFNEKLFF	TGCGCCAGCAGCCAAGTTAACTCATTTGACAGGTTTAATGAAAAACTGTTTTTT
.	TRBV7-9	TRBJ2-7	TRBD1	CASSFPGQAYEQYF	TGTGCCAGCAGTTTCCCGGGACAGGCCTACGAGCAGTACTTC
.	TRBV25-1	TRBJ2-2	.	CASSESGTWELFF	TGTGCCAGCAGTGAATCCGGGACTTGGGAGCTGTTTTTT
.	TRBV30	TRBJ1-1	.	CAWSVDKNTEAFF	TGTGCCTGGAGTGTAGATAAAAACACTGAAGCTTTCTTT
.	TRBV6-8	TRBJ2-2	.	CASSYDSQRGAVF	TGTGCCAGCAGTTACGACAGTCAACGGGGAGCTGTTTTT
.	TRBV6-6	TRBJ1-5	.	CASSYGGDHQHF	TGTGCCAGCAGTTACGGGGGTGACCACCAGCATTTT
few	TRBV11-2	TRBJ2-7	TRBD1	CASSLITGDEQYF	TGTGCCAGCAGCTTAATCACAGGGGATGAGCAGTACTTC
.	TRBV5-4	TRBJ2-5	.	CASSLDYSQETQYF	TGTGCCAGCAGCTTGGATTACAGCCAAGAGACCCAGTACTTC
.	TRBV7-8	TRBJ1-2	.	CASSLVQGPFGYTF	TGTGCCAGCAGCTTAGTTCAGGGGCCCTTTGGCTACACCTTC
.	TRBV4-3	TRBJ1-1	.	CASSQDPTGQYTEAFF	TGCGCCAGCAGCCAAGACCCTACAGGGCAATACACTGAAGCTTTCTTT
medium-sized	TRBV2	TRBJ2-7	TRBD2	CAKGTSGSVEQYF	TGTGCCAAGGGGACTAGCGGGTCCGTCGAGCAGTACTTC
.	TRBV7-9	TRBJ2-7	TRBD2	CASMGGLAGEQQYF	TGTGCCAGCATGGGGGGACTAGCGGGAGAACAGCAGTACTTC
medium-sized	TRBV6-1	TRBJ1-5	.	CASSDNQPQHF	TGTGCCAGCAGCGACAATCAGCCCCAGCATTTT
.	TRBV27	TRBJ2-5	.	CASGRLLETQYF	TGTGCCAGCGGCAGATTGCTTGAGACCCAGTACTTC